This TCR beta chain was profiled in a study of vaccination effects on CD4 cells after COVID-19. In the case of this clone: Its target is not known.

Culture proceeded for roughly ten days, and CD4+ T cells were then isolated. Overall study findings and caveats: Clones induced by infection and by vaccine showed marked clonal contraction late after vaccination.

Assay: immunoSEQ multiplex PCR; the TCRdb copy retains only in-frame clones and omits some. The top ten hold roughly 8.6% of the sample, which has tens of thousands of clones, roughly four fifths seen once. The sequenced sample was CD4+ T cells from PBMCs cultured without peptide, obtained before COVID-19 vaccination. The clonotype was recovered from a human donor who had a prior SARS-CoV-2 infection.

The CDR3 DNA is TGTGCCATCAGTGGAGAAGGGATTGAAGCTTTCTTT. Its protein product is CAISGEGIEAFF. The gene calls are TRBV10-3 and TRBJ1-1; D gene uncertain. The length of the CDR3 is 12 residues. Germline V lookup: CDR1 ENHRY, CDR2 SYGVKD. V lost 4 bases and J lost 7, with 10 bases in between.